Each of the 20 T cell receptor beta chains below was sequenced from the same sample in a study of T cells after yellow fever vaccination. TCRdb itself ran the 5' RACE reads through MiXCR, one entry per CDR3 protein. Here the sample spans hundreds of thousands of distinct CDR3 sequences, 18% being singletons. The sample here was PBMCs, taken before the yellow fever booster vaccination. These receptor sequences come from a young man who received the YFV17D yellow fever vaccine.

The V and J genes are TRBV6-2 or TRBV6-3 and TRBJ1-1, with TRBD1 as a possible D gene (6 bases). The germline V gene encodes CDR1 MNHEY and CDR2 SVGEGT. This CDR3 has 12 amino acids. Trimming pared 9 bases from V and 5 bases from J, leaving 13 bases between. This CDR3 reads CASTQGRTEAFF. The CDR3 coding sequence is TGTGCCAGTACCCAGGGGCGGACTGAAGCTTTCTTT.

This clonotype was seen more than once but under ten times. The chain combines TRBV15 with TRBJ1-5; D gene ambiguous. The germline V and J ends were trimmed by 8 bases and 0 bases, with 14 bases remaining between them. This CDR3 has 15 residues. CDR1 is LNHNV, CDR2 YYDKDF, per germline (reference sequence). CDR3 sequence: CATQEDLDSNQPQHF. In DNA form, the CDR3 reads TGTGCCACCCAAGAGGACCTGGATAGCAATCAGCCCCAGCATTTT.

This clonotype was seen once. The chain combines TRBV10-3 with TRBJ2-7, with TRBD1 as a possible D gene (6 bases). The CDR3 is 15 residues long. Germline V lookup: CDR1 ENHRY, CDR2 SYGVKD. V was shortened by 6 bases and J by 3 bases, with 18 bases between the two germline ends. CDR3: CAISDRKGHSYEQYF. The CDR3 DNA reads as TGTGCCATCAGCGACCGAAAGGGACACAGCTACGAGCAGTACTTC.

The chain couples TRBV5-6 to TRBJ1-6; possibly TRBD1 for D (5 bases). This CDR3 contains 15 residues. Germline V gene data show CDR1 as SGHDT and CDR2 as YYEEEE. Trimming took 3 bases from V and 7 from J, leaving 14 bases between them. The CDR3 region has the DNA TGTGCCAGCAGCTGGGATTCGGGGGGGAATTCACCCCTCCACTTT. This gives the protein CASSWDSGGNSPLHF.

This clonotype was seen ten or more times. The chain recombines TRBV11-1 with TRBJ1-1; TRBD1 agrees at 9 bases. In germline, CDR1 is SGHAT, CDR2 FQDESV (reference sequence). The CDR3 has 13 amino acids. V was clipped by 5 bases and J by 6 bases; unmatched bases: 4. The CDR3 is CASSRQGGAEAFF. The CDR3 DNA sequence: TGTGCCAGCAGCCGACAGGGGGGCGCTGAAGCTTTCTTT. The entire variable domain, with the rest obtained from reference TRBV11-1 and TRBJ1-1, is as follows: EAEVAQSPRYKITEKSQAVAFWCDPISGHATLYWYRQILGQGPELLVQFQDESVVDDSQLPKDRFSAERLKGVDSTLKIQPAELGDSAMYLCASSRQGGAEAFFGQGTRLTVV.

The chain uses TRBV4-3 and TRBJ2-2, with D maybe TRBD1 (6 bases). The CDR3 has 17 amino acids. The V end lost 6 bases, the J end lost 7 bases, and 24 bases lay between the germline ends. Germline loops: CDR1 LGHNA, CDR2 YSLEER. The CDR3, as DNA: TGCGCCAGCAGTCCAAGATCAGTCGCAGGGGCATACGGGGAGCTGTTTTTT. This encodes CASSPRSVAGAYGELFF.

This clonotype was observed a few times. CDR3 nucleotides: TGTGCCAGCAGCGAACTAGGGGTCCCCTACGAGCAGTACGTC. Its translation is CASSELGVPYEQYV. V gene TRBV6-1 combines with J gene TRBJ2-7; D tentatively fits TRBD1 or TRBD2 (5 bases each). The CDR3 has 14 residues. Trimming removed 6 bases at V and 2 bases at J, with 14 bases between. Germline V CDR1 and CDR2: MNHNS, SASEGT.

The genes are TRBV29-1 and TRBJ2-5; 7 nucleotides match TRBD1. The V gene's germline CDR1 is SQVTM and CDR2 ANQGSEA. After removal of 3 bases from V and 5 bases from J, the junction contained 6 bases not matched to a gene. The CDR3 loop spans 13 amino acids. The CDR3 region is CSVEDRSGETQYF. CDR3 nucleotides: TGCAGCGTTGAGGACAGGTCTGGCGAGACCCAGTACTTC.

The V and J genes are TRBV20-1 and TRBJ2-5; 7 bases align to TRBD2. The CDR3 totals 14 residues. V lost 6 bases, J lost 1 base, and 8 bases stayed unmatched. Germline V gene lookup returns CDR1 DFQATT and CDR2 SNEGSKA (reference sequence). The CDR3, as DNA: TGCAGTGCCCCCGGGGGGTCTGCCCAAGAGACCCAGTACTTC. Its protein product is CSAPGGSAQETQYF.

The chain is built from TRBV12-3 or TRBV12-4 and TRBJ1-4; D unresolved. V lost 6 bases and J 7 bases, leaving 12 bases between the germline ends. The CDR3 sequence is 13 residues long. Written as DNA, the CDR3 is TGTGCCAGCAGCTCAGAGGGCGGTGAAAAACTGTTTTTT. This sequence encodes CASSSEGGEKLFF.

This clonotype was seen only a few times. The rearrangement links TRBV7-2 to TRBJ1-2; 12 bases match TRBD1. The CDR3 sequence is 16 residues long. Germline V lookup: CDR1 SGHTA, CDR2 FQGNSA. V trimming: 0 bases; J trimming: 7 bases; junction bases outside the gene matches: 6. Here the CDR3 reads CASSLAPGQGAGGYTF. The DNA of the CDR3 is TGTGCCAGCAGCTTAGCCCCGGGACAGGGGGCAGGTGGCTACACCTTC.

The rearrangement links TRBV7-8 to TRBJ2-5; D is uncertain. The germline CDR1 and CDR2 sequences are SGHVS and FQNEAQ. CDR3 size: 10 residues. As DNA, the CDR3 is TGTGCTACTGGGCGAGAGACCCAGTACTTC. Encoded protein: CATGRETQYF. The whole variable domain, filled in from reference TRBV7-8 and TRBJ2-5, reads GAGVSQSPRYKVAKRGQDVALRCDPISGHVSLFWYQQALGQGPEFLTYFQNEAQLDKSGLPSDRFFAERPEGSVSTLKIQRTQQEDSAVYLCATGRETQYFGPGTRLLVL.

This rearrangement joins TRBV20-1 to TRBJ2-5; perhaps TRBD1 as D (6 bases). Trimming left V 5 bases short and J 0 bases short, with 16 bases between. The CDR3 extends over 15 amino acids. Germline-derived CDR1 and CDR2 are DFQATT and SNEGSKA (reference sequence). CDR3 in DNA: TGCAGTGCTCCTGGCAGGGGCGGATACCAAGAGACCCAGTACTTC. Amino acid sequence: CSAPGRGGYQETQYF.

The chain carries TRBV15 and TRBJ2-7; tentative D call: TRBD2 (7 bases). Per germline, CDR1 LNHNV and CDR2 YYDKDF (reference sequence). This CDR3 has 14 residues. Trimming removed 3 bases from V and 2 bases from J, with 11 bases in between. As DNA, the CDR3 is TGTGCCACCAGCAGGGGCGGGGGCCCCTACGAGCAGTACTTC. This sequence encodes CATSRGGGPYEQYF.

This rearrangement joins TRBV6-6 to TRBJ1-2, with TRBD1 as a possible D gene (5 bases). CDR3 length: 14 amino acids. Trimming pared 3 bases from V and 3 bases from J, leaving 11 bases between. CDR1 and CDR2 (germline): MNHNY, SVGAGI (reference sequence). CDR3 DNA: TGTGCCAGCAGTTATCCTGACAGACACTATGGCTACACCTTC. Its protein product is CASSYPDRHYGYTF.

CDR3 loop: CSAREGPNTEAFF. CDR3 sequence (DNA): TGCAGTGCTAGAGAGGGGCCTAACACTGAAGCTTTCTTT. The chain is built from TRBV20-1 and TRBJ1-1; weak D call: TRBD1 (5 bases). Germline assignment: CDR1 DFQATT and CDR2 SNEGSKA (reference sequence). This CDR3 spans 13 amino acids. Trimming pared 0 bases from V and 2 bases from J, leaving 7 bases between.

The chain employs TRBV25-1 and TRBJ2-5; 10 bases match TRBD1. The CDR3 runs 13 residues. Trimming at V came to 6 bases and at J to 5 bases, leaving 3 bases not matched to a gene. Per the germline V gene, CDR1 is MGHDK and CDR2 is SYGVNS. CDR3 sequence reads: CASRGDRGETQYF. The CDR3 DNA reads as TGTGCCAGCAGGGGGGACAGGGGTGAGACCCAGTACTTC.

This chain links TRBV20-1 with TRBJ1-1; 9 bases fit TRBD1. CDR1 DFQATT and CDR2 SNEGSKA come from the germline V gene (reference sequence). The CDR3 length is 13 residues. Unmatched junction bases numbered 4, after V lost 7 bases and J lost 1 base. This CDR3 reads CSGRQGGNTEAFF. The CDR3 coding sequence is TGCAGTGGCAGACAGGGGGGGAACACTGAAGCTTTCTTT.

The chain joins TRBV12-3 or TRBV12-4 to TRBJ1-5, with D possibly being TRBD1 (6 bases). This CDR3 comprises 15 residues. V was cut by 6 bases and J by 3 bases, with 15 bases left in between. The CDR3 reads CASRAQDSFNQPQHF. The CDR3 DNA reads as TGTGCCAGCAGGGCTCAGGACAGTTTCAATCAGCCCCAGCATTTT.

V usage is TRBV29-1 and J usage is TRBJ2-7; D is uncertain. This CDR3 is built from 11 residues. The germline V and J ends were trimmed by 6 bases and 3 bases, with 9 bases remaining between them. Germline CDR1 and CDR2: SQVTM and ANQGSEA. CDR3 in amino acids: CSVSTGYEQYV. The CDR3 DNA reads TGCAGCGTCTCCACGGGCTACGAGCAGTACGTC.